The next 22 T cell receptor beta chains were all read from a single sample in a study of cytomegalovirus exposure and HLA in healthy donors. The PCR made use of 60 Vbeta and 13 Jbeta primers. Sequencing used immunoSEQ multiplex PCR; TCRdb keeps in-frame clones, though not all of them. The sample records approximately 150,000 clones, 87% being singletons. Sequencing was done on a sample of PBMCs. Receptors originate from a woman under 40 in good health and CMV-seronegative.

The chain recombines TRBV10-2 with TRBJ2-5; 8 nucleotides align to TRBD1. The DNA end is a closer match to TRBJ2-7, so the J assignment may be wrong. From germline, CDR1 is WSHSY and CDR2 SAAADI. The CDR3 is 12 residues long. CDR3: CASRGDRPEQYF. In nucleotides, the CDR3 is TGCGCCAGCAGGGGGGACAGGCCCGAGCAGTACTTC.

This rearrangement joins TRBV10-3 to TRBJ2-7; D call uncertain. CDR1 and CDR2 (germline): ENHRY, SYGVKD. The CDR3 is 11 residues long. V lost 2 bases, J lost 6 bases, and 5 bases lay in between. The CDR3 DNA reads as TGTGCCATCAGTGAGGGCGGCGAGCAGTACTTC. It is translated as CAISEGGEQYF.

The chain recombines TRBV6-5 with TRBJ1-1, with D possibly matching TRBD1 (5 bases). The CDR3 totals 14 residues. Trimming took 2 bases from V and 5 from J, leaving 12 bases between them. Germline-derived CDR1 and CDR2 are MNHEY and SVGAGI. This chain's CDR3 is CASSYLGGLTEAFF. The CDR3 coding sequence is TGTGCCAGCAGTTACCTCGGGGGGTTGACTGAAGCTTTCTTT.

The chain is built from TRBV7-9 and TRBJ1-1; the D gene is possibly TRBD1 (5 bases). The CDR3 is 14 residues long. V lost 4 bases, J lost 6 bases, and 15 bases lay in between. The V gene's germline CDR1 is SEHNR and CDR2 FQNEAQ (reference sequence). CDR3 residues: CASSSTGGDPEAFF. CDR3 DNA: TGTGCCAGCAGCTCGACGGGGGGGGACCCTGAAGCTTTCTTT.

This clone occurred a few times. The chain has TRBV10-3 and TRBJ1-5; 7 nucleotides align to TRBD1. J was trimmed by 6 bases and V by 3 bases; bases with no gene match: 8. CDR3 length equals 15 residues. CDR1 is ENHRY and CDR2 is SYGVKD in the germline V gene. The CDR3 nucleotides read TGTGCCATCAGTGATTCCGACAGGGCGGTTCAGCCCCAGCATTTT. Translating it yields CAISDSDRAVQPQHF.

This sequence joins TRBV6-5 and TRBJ1-1; maybe TRBD1 (5 bases). CDR3 length equals 12 residues. Looked up from germline, CDR1 is MNHEY and CDR2 is SVGAGI. Trimming removed 0 bases at V and 9 bases at J, with 8 bases between. The DNA for the CDR3 is TGTGCCAGCAGTTACTCTCGGGGGAAAGCTTTCTTT. Translated, it gives CASSYSRGKAFF.

This clone was seen a handful of times. This chain joins TRBV11-2 and TRBJ2-2, with a tentative D call TRBD1 (6 bases). V was shortened by 3 bases and J by 0 bases, with 11 bases between the two germline ends. Germline CDR1 is SGHAT and CDR2 is FQNNGV. This CDR3 region has 16 residues. CDR3 sequence: CASSFNRAPNTGELFF. Written as DNA, the CDR3 is TGTGCCAGCAGCTTCAACAGGGCCCCGAACACCGGGGAGCTGTTTTTT.

The V and J genes are TRBV5-1 and TRBJ2-3; D remains ambiguous. The germline V gene has CDR1 SGHRS and CDR2 YFSETQ. The CDR3 has 17 amino acids. Trimming pared 3 bases from V and 0 bases from J, leaving 17 bases between. The CDR3 reads CASSSHVPYGSTDTQYF. In nucleotides, the CDR3 is TGCGCCAGCAGCTCGCATGTACCTTACGGTAGCACAGATACGCAGTATTTT.

The chain couples TRBV5-8 to TRBJ2-1; D is ambiguous. The CDR3 is made up of 11 amino acids. The V and J ends lost 2 bases and 8 bases respectively, with 5 bases between them. The germline V gene encodes CDR1 SGHTS and CDR2 YDEGEE. The CDR3 nucleotides read TGTGCCAGCAGCTTTATCGATGAGCAGTTCTTC. Translating it yields CASSFIDEQFF. Full variable domain (outside the CDR3, taken from reference TRBV5-8 and TRBJ2-1): EAGVTQSPTHLIKTRGQQATLRCSPISGHTSVYWYQQALGLGLQFLLWYDEGEERNRGNFPPRFSGRQFPNYSSELNVNALELEDSALYLCASSFIDEQFFGPGTRLTVL.

The chain combines TRBV11-2 with TRBJ2-7, with TRBD1 matching 7 bases. The germline gives CDR1 SGHAT, CDR2 FQNNGV. Germline trimming cut 1 base from V and 2 bases from J; bases unmatched to any gene: 14. The CDR3 consists of 18 residues. CDR3 bases: TGTGCCAGCAGCTTAGTACGTGACAGGGCCAATATCCCCTACGAGCAGTACTTC. Its protein is CASSLVRDRANIPYEQYF.

The chain couples TRBV15 to TRBJ1-1, with 10 nucleotides matching TRBD1. The CDR3 runs to 14 residues. V lost 3 bases to trimming and J lost 6 bases; unmatched junction nucleotides: 4. Germline CDR1 and CDR2: LNHNV and YYDKDF (reference sequence). CDR3 region: CATSRAGTGAEAFF. CDR3 in DNA: TGTGCCACCAGCAGGGCCGGGACAGGGGCTGAAGCTTTCTTT.

This chain uses TRBV27 with TRBJ2-2; TRBD1 is a possible D gene (6 bases). CDR1 and CDR2 (germline): MNHEY, SMNVEV (reference sequence). V was pared by 7 bases and J by 4 bases, with 13 bases between. There are 14 residues in the CDR3. The chain's CDR3 is CASNWQGPTGELFF. CDR3 nucleotide sequence: TGTGCCAGCAATTGGCAGGGGCCCACCGGGGAGCTGTTTTTT.

The genes are TRBV7-8 and TRBJ2-3; maybe TRBD2 (5 bases). Germline CDR1 SGHVS, CDR2 FQNEAQ. The V and J ends lost 2 bases and 5 bases respectively, with 11 bases between them. The CDR3 covers 14 residues. The chain's CDR3 is CASSLRGSGDTQYF. The CDR3 coding sequence is TGTGCCAGCAGCTTACGCGGGTCGGGAGATACGCAGTATTTT. Based on the CDR3 plus reference TRBV7-8 and TRBJ2-3, the full variable domain is GAGVSQSPRYKVAKRGQDVALRCDPISGHVSLFWYQQALGQGPEFLTYFQNEAQLDKSGLPSDRFFAERPEGSVSTLKIQRTQQEDSAVYLCASSLRGSGDTQYFGPGTRLTVL.

This chain joins TRBV5-1 and TRBJ2-7; 7 nucleotides agree with TRBD1. The CDR3 totals 12 residues. V gave up 2 bases and J gave up 5 bases; unmatched junction bases: 1. Germline lookup yields CDR1 SGHRS and CDR2 YFSETQ. The CDR3 here is CASSLDRDEQYF. The CDR3 DNA reads as TGCGCCAGCAGCTTAGACAGGGACGAGCAGTACTTC.

V and J are TRBV5-1 and TRBJ2-5, with a possible D match to TRBD1 (5 bases). The germline V gene has CDR1 SGHRS and CDR2 YFSETQ. The CDR3 is 14 residues long. V lost 1 base and J lost 4, with 11 bases in between. The CDR3 DNA reads TGCGCCAGCAGCTTGCAGGGTTCCCGAGAGACCCAGTACTTC. Protein sequence: CASSLQGSRETQYF.

The CDR3 bases are TGTGCCAGCAGCCAAGATCTTAAGATCGGCGGGGTCACAGATACGCAGTATTTT. This codes for CASSQDLKIGGVTDTQYF. The chain has TRBV4-2 and TRBJ2-3, with D tentatively TRBD2 (6 bases). With 0 bases removed from V and 2 bases from J, the gap between germline ends came to 18 bases. Germline values: CDR1 LGHNA, CDR2 YNFKEQ. There are 18 residues in the CDR3.

This clone showed up just once. The V call is TRBV27, the J call TRBJ1-2, with TRBD1 matching 8 bases. J gave up 2 bases and V 6 bases, and 8 bases lay outside the gene matches. In germline, CDR1 is MNHEY, CDR2 SMNVEV (reference sequence). The CDR3 has 15 amino acids. The CDR3, as DNA: TGTGCCAGCAGCCTGGACAGGGACGCCAACTATGGCTACACCTTC. This encodes CASSLDRDANYGYTF.

This rearrangement joins TRBV6-4 to TRBJ1-1, with 9 positions matching TRBD1. Losses at the gene ends were 2 bases for V and 5 bases for J; bases not matched to a gene: 6. Germline CDR1 reads MRHNA; CDR2 reads SNTAGT. CDR3 length: 15 residues. CDR3 sequence reads: CASSDLTGGQTEAFF. CDR3 bases: TGTGCCAGCAGTGACCTTACAGGGGGCCAAACTGAAGCTTTCTTT.

This chain links TRBV7-3 with TRBJ1-1, with 7 bases matching TRBD1. The germline gives CDR1 SGHTA, CDR2 FQGTGA. With V trimmed by 1 base and J by 5 bases, 4 bases remained unmatched. The CDR3 extends over 14 amino acids. The CDR3 sequence is CASSLRGGGTEAFF. As DNA, the CDR3 is TGTGCCAGCAGCTTAAGAGGGGGCGGAACTGAAGCTTTCTTT.

The J gene is TRBJ2-2, the V gene TRBV27, with D tentatively TRBD2 (5 bases). V was shortened by 3 bases and J by 0 bases, with 11 bases between the two germline ends. The CDR3 is 16 residues long. Per the germline V gene, CDR1 is MNHEY and CDR2 is SMNVEV (reference sequence). The CDR3 DNA reads as TGTGCCAGCAGTTTGGTGGCGGGCACGAACACCGGGGAGCTGTTTTTT. Its protein product is CASSLVAGTNTGELFF.

The V call is TRBV19, the J call TRBJ1-2; 10 bases align to TRBD1. The CDR3 has 15 amino acids. V lost 6 bases to trimming and J lost 4 bases; unmatched junction nucleotides: 8. Germline CDR1 and CDR2: LNHDA and SQIVND (reference sequence). The CDR3 DNA follows: TGTGCCAGTAGCCCCGGGACAGGGGACAGCTATGGCTACACCTTC. It translates to CASSPGTGDSYGYTF.

The chain has TRBV28 and TRBJ1-2; 8 positions match TRBD1. The germline gives CDR1 MDHEN, CDR2 SYDVKM. The CDR3 length is 15 residues. Unmatched junction bases numbered 14, after V lost 8 bases and J lost 6 bases. This CDR3 is CASLGKGQGANGYTF. In nucleotides, the CDR3 is TGTGCCAGCCTCGGAAAAGGGCAGGGGGCAAATGGCTACACCTTC.